The 15 T cell receptor beta chains given below trace back to one sample, sequenced in a study of blood T cells in healthy people across ages. The authors ran a second PCR of 7 to 11 cycles using a sample-barcoded 5' primer and a J-beta primer mix. MiXCR was run by TCRdb on the 5' RACE reads, yielding one entry per CDR3 protein. The sample records about 1.5 million distinct CDR3 sequences, roughly 43% being singletons. The material sequenced was blood. All receptors come from a woman under 30 in good health.

This clonotype has just a few counts. The genes are TRBV5-1 and TRBJ1-5, with D unresolved. The ends were cut back, 4 bases at V and 5 bases at J, with 13 bases in the middle. The CDR3 has 14 amino acids. Per the germline V gene, CDR1 is SGHRS and CDR2 is YFSETQ. DNA of the CDR3: TGCGCCAGCAGCCCTGACCTGTCAGATCAGCCCCAGCATTTT. This encodes CASSPDLSDQPQHF.

The rearrangement joins TRBV29-1 to TRBJ1-1; no firm D call. This CDR3 is 13 amino acids long. V was trimmed by 4 bases and J by 11 bases, leaving 20 bases between them. CDR1 SQVTM and CDR2 ANQGSEA come from the germline V gene. This chain's CDR3 is CSVGELTGSEAFF. CDR3 DNA: TGCAGCGTTGGGGAATTGACCGGGTCGGAGGCTTTCTTT.

V and J are TRBV5-1 and TRBJ2-7; 8 nucleotides line up with TRBD1. V gave up 3 bases and J gave up 6 bases; unmatched junction bases: 11. Germline assignment: CDR1 SGHRS and CDR2 YFSETQ. The CDR3 covers 15 residues. CDR3 in amino acids: CASSSGRTGPLEQYF. CDR3 bases: TGCGCCAGCAGCTCTGGCCGGACAGGGCCCCTCGAGCAGTACTTC.

V and J are TRBV29-1 and TRBJ1-2; D ambiguous. In germline, CDR1 is SQVTM, CDR2 ANQGSEA. The V end was cut by 6 bases, the J end by 8 bases, with 10 bases between. The CDR3 is 10 residues long. Here the CDR3 DNA reads TGCAGCGTGGACCGTGGGGGCTACACCTTC. It yields the protein CSVDRGGYTF.

This clonotype was found many times. The rearrangement joins TRBV7-2 to TRBJ2-4, with D uncertain. V dropped 5 bases and J dropped 0 bases, with 8 bases sitting between them. The CDR3 is 14 amino acids. Germline-derived CDR1 and CDR2 are SGHTA and FQGNSA. DNA of the CDR3: TGTGCCAGCAGCCCCGGCCTAGCCAAAAACATTCAGTACTTC. Protein sequence: CASSPGLAKNIQYF.

CDR3 coding DNA: TGTGCCAGCAGTGAATCCAGACTCTCCTACGAGCAGTACTTC. It specifies CASSESRLSYEQYF. J is TRBJ2-7 and V is TRBV6-1, with D uncertain. The germline V gene encodes CDR1 MNHNS and CDR2 SASEGT. This CDR3 region has 14 residues. Trimming removed 2 bases from V and 0 bases from J, with 8 bases in between.

This clonotype was found a few times. In DNA, the CDR3 is TGCGCCAGCAGCTTGGTAGACGGAGTCTATGGCTACACCTTC. Its protein is CASSLVDGVYGYTF. This chain links TRBV5-1 with TRBJ1-2; D is unclear. CDR1 is SGHRS and CDR2 is YFSETQ in the germline V gene. The CDR3 spans 14 residues. V lost 0 bases and J 4 bases, leaving 10 bases between the germline ends.

J is TRBJ2-7 and V is TRBV24-1; D ambiguous. The CDR3 is 15 residues long. V lost 6 bases and J lost 7, with 21 bases in between. Germline CDR1 reads KGHDR; CDR2 reads SFDVKD. The CDR3 sequence: CATSLGYRDDNEQYF. The CDR3 nucleotides read TGTGCCACCAGTTTGGGCTACCGAGATGACAATGAGCAGTACTTC.

This clonotype was recorded only once. This rearrangement joins TRBV12-3 or TRBV12-4 to TRBJ1-2; TRBD1 might be the D (5 bases). V lost 5 bases, J lost 8 bases, and 15 bases lay in between. The CDR3 sequence is 13 residues long. CDR3 DNA sequence: TGTGCCAGCAGTCTCGGGACGGCGATCGGCTACACCTTC. Residues: CASSLGTAIGYTF.

The rearrangement joins TRBV27 to TRBJ2-3, with a tentative D call TRBD2 (6 bases). V dropped 5 bases and J dropped 5 bases, with 11 bases sitting between them. CDR3 size: 13 residues. The germline CDR1 and CDR2 sequences are MNHEY and SMNVEV (reference sequence). DNA of the CDR3: TGTGCCAGCAGTCCCCGGACTAAAGATACGCAGTATTTT. Protein sequence: CASSPRTKDTQYF.

The sample holds many counts of this clonotype. J is TRBJ2-7 and V is TRBV4-1; 7 bases match TRBD1. The CDR3 contains 15 residues. V trimming: 1 base; J trimming: 0 bases; junction bases outside the gene matches: 3. Germline V gene sequence: CDR1 MGHRA, CDR2 YSYEKL. The CDR3 region has the DNA TGCGCCAGCAGCCAAGGTAGGGGGCTCTCCTACGAGCAGTACTTC. Amino acid sequence: CASSQGRGLSYEQYF.

The chain is built from TRBV29-1 and TRBJ2-7; D not resolved. CDR1 and CDR2 (germline): SQVTM, ANQGSEA. This CDR3 is built from 13 residues. Trimming pared 0 bases from V and 5 bases from J, leaving 11 bases between. The CDR3 protein is CSVEEDPTHEQYF. CDR3 coding DNA: TGCAGCGTTGAAGAGGACCCGACCCACGAGCAGTACTTC.

The rearrangement links TRBV7-9 to TRBJ1-4, with D hard to call. Germline loops: CDR1 SEHNR, CDR2 FQNEAQ (reference sequence). The CDR3 sequence is 12 residues long. Trimming shortened V by 5 bases and J by 5 bases, and 6 bases separated the two germline ends. In DNA form, the CDR3 reads TGTGCCAGCAGCCAAAAAAATGAAAAACTGTTTTTT. This gives the protein CASSQKNEKLFF.

The rearrangement uses TRBV29-1 and TRBJ1-2; D gene ambiguous. Trimming took 4 bases from V and 7 from J, leaving 16 bases between them. Per germline, CDR1 SQVTM and CDR2 ANQGSEA. This CDR3 comprises 13 residues. The DNA for the CDR3 is TGCAGCGTTGGTAAAGTCGAACGCGGTGGCTACACCTTC. Protein: CSVGKVERGGYTF. The full variable domain, in which reference TRBV29-1 and TRBJ1-2 provide the parts outside the CDR3, is SAVISQKPSRDICQRGTSLTIQCQVDSQVTMMFWYRQQPGQSLTLIATANQGSEATYESGFVIDKFPISRPNLTFSTLTVSNMSPEDSSIYLCSVGKVERGGYTFGSGTRLTVV.

In this sample, this clonotype turned up a few times. The rearrangement uses TRBV9 and TRBJ1-4, with 10 bases that match TRBD1. Germline V gene data show CDR1 as SGDLS and CDR2 as YYNGEE. The CDR3 totals 21 residues. Trimming at V came to 2 bases and at J to 0 bases, leaving 16 bases not matched to a gene. The CDR3 DNA reads TGTGCCAGCAGCGTGAGGCCCCTTCTTGGGACAGGGGTCGCAACTAATGAAAAACTGTTTTTT. This translates into CASSVRPLLGTGVATNEKLFF.